The rows below give T cell receptor beta chains drawn from one sample of a study of blood T cells in healthy people across ages. TCRdb processed the 5' RACE reads anew with MiXCR; each CDR3 protein has one entry. Among under 2 million distinct CDR3 sequences, roughly 32% were seen once, and the ten largest hold around 11%. Sequencing was done on a sample of blood. The receptors were gathered from a woman in her 30s in good health. Each CDR3 is given with its conserved first and last residue. A D gene is named only where the DNA matches it firmly. Size is stated for part of the rows, as once, few or many counts, or as a class when the clone is expanded.

NA,TRBJ2-5,TRBV7-9,NA,CASSLEKYTTGFDEQYF,TGTGCCAGCAGCTTAGAAAAATACACAACTGGGTTCGATGAGCAGTACTTC
NA,TRBJ1-6,TRBV30,NA,CAWSPWKVELLDSPLHF,TGTGCCTGGAGTCCTTGGAAGGTAGAACTTTTGGATTCACCCCTCCACTTT
NA,TRBJ1-1,TRBV28,NA,CVQGTEAFF,TGTGTCCAGGGTACTGAAGCTTTCTTT
NA,TRBJ2-5,TRBV7-3,NA,CASSPGAPPSQETQYF,TGTGCCAGCAGCCCCGGGGCTCCTCCCTCCCAAGAGACCCAGTACTTC
few,TRBJ2-3,TRBV3-1,TRBD2,CASSQASSTSGGSTDTQYF,TGTGCCAGCAGCCAAGCCTCTTCGACTAGCGGGGGTAGCACAGATACGCAGTATTTT
few,TRBJ1-2,TRBV28,NA,CATRLSNYGYTF,TGTGCCACCCGCTTGTCCAACTATGGCTACACCTTC
many,TRBJ2-1,TRBV4-2,NA,CASSQDVGPGANEQFF,TGTGCCAGCAGCCAAGATGTGGGGCCCGGCGCCAATGAGCAGTTCTTC
once,TRBJ2-3,TRBV29-1,NA,CSVEDHGGSTDTQYF,TGCAGCGTTGAAGATCACGGGGGATCTACAGATACGCAGTATTTT
NA,TRBJ2-7,TRBV5-1,TRBD1,CASSWRGQGRREYF,TGCGCCAGCAGCTGGCGGGGACAGGGACGTCGCGAGTACTTC
few,TRBJ1-2,TRBV20-1,TRBD1,CGARDSPNYGYTF,TGCGGTGCTAGGGACAGCCCTAACTATGGCTACACCTTC
few,TRBJ2-7,TRBV6-1,TRBD1,CASSEIYRGSEYEQYF,TGTGCCAGCAGTGAAATCTACAGGGGTAGTGAGTACGAGCAGTACTTC
few,TRBJ2-1,TRBV19,TRBD2,CASMAGVYNEQFF,TGTGCCAGTATGGCGGGGGTATACAATGAGCAGTTCTTC
once,TRBJ2-1,TRBV5-8,NA,CASTTGVVAVLEQFF,TGTGCCAGCACCACCGGGGTGGTAGCGGTGCTAGAGCAGTTCTTC
NA,TRBJ2-5,TRBV6-6,NA,CASNLGVETQYF,TGTGCCAGCAATTTGGGGGTCGAGACCCAGTACTTC
NA,TRBJ2-2,TRBV7-8,NA,CASSPWAGGETGERFF,TGTGCCAGCAGCCCTTGGGCCGGAGGAGAGACCGGGGAGCGGTTTTTT
few,TRBJ1-2,TRBV3-1,TRBD1,CASSLLDRGGYGYTF,TGTGCCAGCAGTCTCCTGGACAGGGGAGGCTATGGCTACACCTTC
few,TRBJ2-7,TRBV12-3/TRBV12-4,NA,CASSRPGPSSYNEQYF,TGTGCCAGCAGCCGTCCAGGCCCGAGCTCCTACAATGAGCAGTACTTC
NA,TRBJ2-7,TRBV7-2,TRBD2,CASSYRLAGSNEQYF,TGTGCCAGCAGCTACCGACTAGCGGGGAGTAACGAGCAGTACTTC
few,TRBJ2-3,TRBV7-3,TRBD2,CASSPGTSGGLVDTQYF,TGTGCCAGCAGCCCAGGGACTAGCGGGGGGTTGGTAGATACGCAGTATTTT
many,TRBJ2-5,TRBV20-1,NA,CSVQIDGFRLDQETQYF,TGCAGTGTCCAAATTGACGGTTTCAGGCTGGACCAAGAGACCCAGTACTTC
NA,TRBJ1-2,TRBV9,NA,CASSVEEGYGGYTF,TGTGCCAGCAGCGTAGAGGAGGGGTACGGCGGCTACACCTTC
few,TRBJ2-5,TRBV5-1,NA,CASSPTSGAGETQYF,TGCGCCAGCAGCCCGACGTCCGGGGCCGGGGAGACCCAGTACTTC